Reported below is one TCR beta chain. Its antigen is not identified. This record comes from a study of cytomegalovirus exposure and HLA in healthy donors. Study-level results: V segments that were indistinguishable, TRBV6-2 and TRBV6-3 among them, were omitted from analysis.

Germline assignment: CDR1 GTSNPN and CDR2 SVGIG (reference sequence). This CDR3 has 14 amino acids. V was shortened by 4 bases and J by 5 bases, with 16 bases between the two germline ends. Amplification used 60 Vbeta primers and 13 Jbeta primers. Clones were read by immunoSEQ multiplex PCR, and TCRdb kept only the in-frame ones, dropping some. The sample consists of fewer than 150,000 clones, 79% of them appearing once. This rearrangement joins TRBV30 to TRBJ2-3; perhaps TRBD2 as D (7 bases). This TCR came from a middle-aged man in good health and CMV-seropositive. The sequenced sample consisted of PBMCs. The CDR3 DNA reads as TGTGCCTGGACCCCACTAGGGGGGGTAGATACGCAGTATTTT. Translation gives CAWTPLGGVDTQYF.